Below, 21 T cell receptor beta chains from the same sample are listed, as sequenced in a study of technical replicates of blood from a handful of donors. Some clones are missing from TCRdb's copy, which holds only in-frame ones; the method was immunoSEQ multiplex PCR. The table includes approximately 92,000 clones, about 96% detected once. Sequencing was carried out using T cells isolated from PBMCs. Source of these receptors: a human donor in good health.

This chain connects TRBV19 to TRBJ2-7; 8 bases align to TRBD2. Germline V lookup: CDR1 LNHDA, CDR2 SQIVND (reference sequence). J gave up 3 bases and V 6 bases, and 4 bases lay outside the gene matches. The CDR3 is made up of 13 amino acids. CDR3 region: CASSPGTSYEQYF. The CDR3 nucleotides are TGTGCCAGTAGCCCCGGGACTAGCTACGAGCAGTACTTC.

This clone was counted once. This chain links TRBV5-1 with TRBJ2-1, with unresolved D. V was clipped by 3 bases and J by 6 bases, with 19 bases between them. There are 16 residues in the CDR3. Germline CDR1 is SGHRS and CDR2 is YFSETQ. CDR3 bases: TGCGCCAGCAGCTCTAGTGGTAGTAGCATTCCCAATGAGCAGTTCTTC. It translates to CASSSSGSSIPNEQFF.

This chain connects TRBV28 to TRBJ1-1, with D perhaps TRBD1 (6 bases). V lost 2 bases to trimming and J lost 2 bases, with 18 bases between them. The CDR3 extends over 17 amino acids. Germline CDR1 MDHEN, CDR2 SYDVKM. The CDR3: CASSLHRAESNNTEAFF. As DNA, the CDR3 is TGTGCCAGCAGTTTACACAGGGCTGAGAGTAACAACACTGAAGCTTTCTTT.

The chain links TRBV5-1 to TRBJ2-7; D might be TRBD2 (7 bases). Trimming removed 0 bases from V and 2 bases from J, with 9 bases in between. Germline lookup yields CDR1 SGHRS and CDR2 YFSETQ. This CDR3 comprises 14 residues. In nucleotides, the CDR3 is TGCGCCAGCAGCTTGGAAGGGGGGGCCTACGAGCAGTACTTC. This codes for CASSLEGGAYEQYF.

The chain carries TRBV7-9 and TRBJ1-2; 9 nucleotides line up with TRBD1. With V trimmed by 4 bases and J by 8 bases, 14 bases remained unmatched. The CDR3 is 16 amino acids. The V gene's germline CDR1 is SEHNR and CDR2 FQNEAQ (reference sequence). The CDR3 DNA reads TGTGCCAGCAGCTCCACGCCTGCCGGGACAGGGAGCGGCTACACCTTC. It is translated as CASSSTPAGTGSGYTF.

The chain uses TRBV7-2 and TRBJ1-2; the match to TRBD1 covers 7 bases. The V segment lost 1 base and the J segment 4 bases; nucleotides outside the gene matches: 3. This CDR3 comprises 14 residues. Germline V gives CDR1 SGHTA, CDR2 FQGNSA. CDR3 sequence: CASSLVQGVYGYTF. In DNA, the CDR3 is TGTGCCAGCAGCTTAGTCCAGGGGGTCTATGGCTACACCTTC.

V gene TRBV6-1 combines with J gene TRBJ1-5; D ambiguous. Germline CDR1 MNHNS, CDR2 SASEGT. V was shortened by 1 base and J by 0 bases, with 7 bases between the two germline ends. CDR3 length: 15 amino acids. CDR3 nucleotide sequence: TGTGCCAGCAGTGAAGAGAGATATAGCAATCAGCCCCAGCATTTT. Its translation is CASSEERYSNQPQHF.

This clone was detected a few times. The chain carries TRBV7-9 and TRBJ1-1; a weak D match, TRBD1 (6 bases). From germline, CDR1 is SEHNR and CDR2 FQNEAQ (reference sequence). The CDR3 consists of 16 residues. Trimming removed 5 bases at V and 3 bases at J, with 19 bases between. The CDR3 DNA sequence: TGTGCCAGCAGCCCACAGGGTCATCAGTTTGACACTGAAGCTTTCTTT. Its translation: CASSPQGHQFDTEAFF.

The J gene is TRBJ2-7, the V gene TRBV19; D may be TRBD1 (5 bases). The CDR3 has 13 amino acids. Trimming took off 6 bases at V and 2 bases at J, with 11 bases between the two ends. Germline CDR1 and CDR2: LNHDA and SQIVND (reference sequence). The CDR3 nucleotides read TGTGCCAGTAGCCCTGGACAAGCCTACGAGCAGTACTTC. Its protein is CASSPGQAYEQYF.

This clone came up once. This chain connects TRBV6-5 to TRBJ2-3, with TRBD1 matching 8 bases. Germline values: CDR1 MNHEY, CDR2 SVGAGI. J gave up 1 base and V 6 bases, and 3 bases lay outside the gene matches. The CDR3 consists of 14 residues. CDR3 DNA: TGTGCCAGCAGATTGGGACAGGGCACAGATACGCAGTATTTT. This translates into CASRLGQGTDTQYF.

The chain uses TRBV5-1 and TRBJ2-2; 10 positions match TRBD2. This CDR3 spans 15 amino acids. Per germline, CDR1 SGHRS and CDR2 YFSETQ. V shed 2 bases, J shed 4 bases, and the junction held 2 bases outside the gene matches. The CDR3 is CASSLSGGATGELFF. In nucleotides, the CDR3 is TGCGCCAGCAGCTTAAGCGGGGGGGCCACCGGGGAGCTGTTTTTT.

The chain couples TRBV10-3 to TRBJ2-1, with D perhaps TRBD2 (7 bases). The CDR3 consists of 15 residues. V lost 11 bases, J lost 0 bases, and 17 bases lay in between. Germline-derived CDR1 and CDR2 are ENHRY and SYGVKD. Written as DNA, the CDR3 is TGTGCCTACCGGGGGGACACCTTCTCCTACAATGAGCAGTTCTTC. It is translated as CAYRGDTFSYNEQFF.

The chain recombines TRBV30 with TRBJ1-5; D not resolved. Trimming removed 2 bases from V and 0 bases from J, with 8 bases in between. CDR1 and CDR2 from the germline V gene are GTSNPN and SVGIG (reference sequence). The length of the CDR3 is 14 residues. The CDR3 region is CAWSPGYSNQPQHF. The CDR3 coding sequence is TGTGCCTGGAGTCCGGGTTATAGCAATCAGCCCCAGCATTTT.

The gene calls are TRBV27 and TRBJ1-2; the match to TRBD1 covers 7 bases. The length of the CDR3 is 14 residues. J lost 7 bases, V lost 7 bases, and 12 bases had no gene match. Germline V lookup: CDR1 MNHEY, CDR2 SMNVEV (reference sequence). CDR3 protein: CASKNPGGDGGYTF. The CDR3 bases are TGTGCCAGCAAGAACCCAGGGGGAGATGGTGGCTACACCTTC.

The V and J genes are TRBV1 and TRBJ1-5; whether TRBD1, the table's D call, matches the DNA was not checked. TRBV1 represents a pseudogene. This CDR3 has 19 residues. The CDR3 region has the DNA TGCACCAGCAGCCAAGACCCTAGGGACAGCGACCATAGCAATCAGCCCCAGCATTTT. Protein: CTSSQDPRDSDHSNQPQHF.

This clone was detected only once. V is TRBV7-3 and J is TRBJ2-5; 14 positions match TRBD2. The V gene end was trimmed by 9 bases and the J gene end by 0 bases; junction bases not matched to a gene: 6. The CDR3 loop spans 16 amino acids. Germline assignment: CDR1 SGHTA and CDR2 FQGTGA. The CDR3 nucleotides read TGTGCCAGGTGGACTAGCGGGGGGACTTACCAAGAGACCCAGTACTTC. It encodes CARWTSGGTYQETQYF.

This clone was detected once. This chain links TRBV9 with TRBJ1-1; a possible D gene is TRBD1 (5 bases). Germline lookup yields CDR1 SGDLS and CDR2 YYNGEE. The CDR3 contains 15 residues. V was shortened by 0 bases and J by 6 bases, with 15 bases between the two germline ends. The CDR3 DNA reads TGTGCCAGCAGCGTAGAGGCCCGCCGGGGGGCTGAAGCTTTCTTT. Its translation is CASSVEARRGAEAFF.

In this sample, this clone turned up once. The chain couples TRBV27 to TRBJ2-2, with 10 bases identical to TRBD2. J gave up 3 bases and V 5 bases, and 12 bases lay outside the gene matches. The CDR3 has 18 residues. The V gene's germline CDR1 is MNHEY and CDR2 SMNVEV (reference sequence). The CDR3 DNA reads as TGTGCCAGCAGTCGACCCACTAAGCGGGAGGGTTACACCGGGGAGCTGTTTTTT. Translating gives CASSRPTKREGYTGELFF.

The chain links TRBV2 to TRBJ2-3; 8 bases map to TRBD2. Per the germline V gene, CDR1 is SNHLY and CDR2 is FYNNEI. CDR3 length: 12 residues. J lost 7 bases, V lost 6 bases, and 3 bases had no gene match. The CDR3 sequence: CASRRLANTQYF. CDR3 DNA sequence: TGTGCCAGCAGGCGACTAGCGAATACGCAGTATTTT.

This chain connects TRBV11-2 to TRBJ2-5, with 7 bases aligning to TRBD1. Germline lookup yields CDR1 SGHAT and CDR2 FQNNGV. The CDR3 sequence is 13 residues long. Unmatched junction bases numbered 8, after V lost 5 bases and J lost 8 bases. CDR3 in DNA: TGTGCCAGCAGCCTCGAGTACAGGGGAACCCAGTACTTC. It is translated as CASSLEYRGTQYF.

The rearrangement uses TRBV7-8 and TRBJ2-3; 8 bases line up with TRBD1. The CDR3 has 15 amino acids. The V gene's germline CDR1 is SGHVS and CDR2 FQNEAQ. With 5 bases clipped from V and 0 bases from J, the junction kept 4 bases outside the gene matches. The CDR3 nucleotides are TGTGCCAGCAGCCCGAGGACAGGGAGCACAGATACGCAGTATTTT. It translates to CASSPRTGSTDTQYF.